Below, 21 T cell receptor beta chains from the same sample are listed, as sequenced in a study of regulatory T cells in long-lasting Graves disease (dated by TCRdb to about 2021). The time point tag for this specimen amounts to: persistent/refractory GD, antithyroid drugs over 5 years with positive TRAb. RNA was extracted from PBMCs in TRIzol for both TCR sequencing and RNA sequencing. The library came from multiplex PCR. Sequenced using an Illumina HiSeq 4000. TCR beta libraries were built with iRepertoire HTBI primers and Arm-PCR amplification of CDR3 regions. TCRdb redid the processing of the public reads, applying fastp at Q25 and MiXCR, and retained in-frame beta chains. Rows matching on CDR3 protein sequence are summarized as one entry with the most common DNA and genes. The sample table holds about 470,000 distinct CDR3 sequences, of which about 20% were seen once. 7.8% of the sample comes from the top ten.

Sequences were derived from peripheral blood mononuclear cells (PBMCs), sampled when the disease was refractory, from a patient treated with antithyroid drugs. The receptors here all came from a female donor with Graves disease.

At least ten counts were recorded for this clonotype. V and J are TRBV27 and TRBJ1-2; D unresolved. The CDR3 extends over 13 amino acids. Deletions cut 5 bases from V and 2 bases from J, with 9 bases between. Per germline, CDR1 MNHEY and CDR2 SMNVEV (reference sequence). The CDR3 DNA follows: TGTGCCAGCAGTCCCACACCCAACTATGGCTACACCTTC. This translates into CASSPTPNYGYTF.

This clonotype appeared a few times. The chain recombines TRBV2 with TRBJ1-3; 11 bases align to TRBD1. V lost 6 bases, J lost 2 bases, and 3 bases stayed unmatched. CDR1 and CDR2 (germline): SNHLY, FYNNEI. The CDR3 loop spans 15 amino acids. The CDR3 reads CASSEDRGPGNTIYF. CDR3 nucleotides: TGTGCCAGCAGCGAGGACAGGGGGCCTGGAAACACCATATATTTT.

This chain links TRBV28 with TRBJ1-2, with 9 bases identical to TRBD1. V shed 5 bases and J 4 bases; nucleotides not matched to a gene: 14. The CDR3 loop spans 17 amino acids. Germline CDR1 reads MDHEN; CDR2 reads SYDVKM. Written as DNA, the CDR3 is TGTGCCAGCAGTCTCGGACAGGGGCAAAATGGAGGCTATGGCTACACCTTC. It yields the protein CASSLGQGQNGGYGYTF.

On this clonotype: It may be a read error: a sequence one base away is much more abundant. This sequence joins TRBV28 and TRBJ1-5; 7 bases agree with TRBD1. This CDR3 spans 15 amino acids. Per germline, CDR1 MDHEN and CDR2 SYDVKM. CDR3 sequence (DNA): TGTGCCGGCAGTCCTACAGGGGCGGGGGGTCAGCCCCAGCATTTT. Encoded protein: CAGSPTGAGGQPQHF.

The rearrangement uses TRBV6-1 and TRBJ1-1, with TRBD1 identical over 8 bases. Germline loops: CDR1 MNHNS, CDR2 SASEGT. J was trimmed by 10 bases and V by 6 bases; bases with no gene match: 4. The CDR3 consists of 11 residues. CDR3 residues: CASRNRGRAFF. As DNA, the CDR3 is TGTGCCAGCAGAAACAGGGGGAGAGCTTTCTTT.

In DNA, the CDR3 is TGTGCCAGCAGCCAAGGTGAGGGTTTCGAGCAGTACTTC. This encodes CASSQGEGFEQYF. The chain links TRBV3-1 to TRBJ2-7; possible D gene TRBD2, 5 bases. Trimming shortened V by 1 base and J by 6 bases, and 10 bases separated the two germline ends. Germline CDR1 reads LGHDT; CDR2 reads YNNKEL (reference sequence). This CDR3 is built from 13 residues.

In regard to this clonotype: Since a much larger clone is just one base distant, this may be a read error. This chain joins TRBV6-1 and TRBJ1-5; TRBD1 aligns across 7 bases. V gave up 6 bases and J gave up 2 bases; unmatched junction bases: 7. This CDR3 spans 15 amino acids. Germline CDR1 is MNHNS and CDR2 is SASEGT. The CDR3 DNA reads TGTGCCAGCAGGGAGACAGGGACCGGCAATCAGCCCCAGCATTTT. Translated: CASRETGTGNQPQHF.

This clonotype was detected ten times or more. The V call is TRBV9, the J call TRBJ2-2, with a possible D match to TRBD1 (6 bases). Between the trimmed V and J ends, which lost 6 bases and 6 bases, there was a span of 15 bases. The CDR3 has 14 residues. CDR1 and CDR2 from the germline V gene are SGDLS and YYNGEE. CDR3 coding DNA: TGTGCCAGCAAGGCGCTTTCAGGGGCCGGGGAGCTGTTTTTT. Its protein product is CASKALSGAGELFF.

V usage is TRBV6-2 or TRBV6-3 and J usage is TRBJ1-1; TRBD1 matches at 8 bases. J was trimmed by 4 bases and V by 7 bases; bases with no gene match: 5. The CDR3 runs to 13 residues. CDR1 and CDR2 (germline): MNHEY, SVGEGT. The CDR3 loop reads CASNGQGGTEAFF. The CDR3 DNA sequence: TGTGCCAGCAACGGACAGGGAGGCACTGAAGCTTTCTTT.

The chain employs TRBV7-2 and TRBJ2-2; no clear D. V was trimmed by 2 bases and J by 4 bases, leaving 8 bases between them. CDR1 SGHTA and CDR2 FQGNSA come from the germline V gene. The CDR3 runs to 14 residues. CDR3 nucleotides: TGTGCCAGCAGCTTAATTGCGTCCACCGGGGAGCTGTTTTTT. It is translated as CASSLIASTGELFF.

The gene calls are TRBV5-1 and TRBJ2-2; D remains ambiguous. The CDR3 length is 15 residues. Trimming left V 4 bases short and J 2 bases short, with 12 bases between. Germline CDR1 and CDR2: SGHRS and YFSETQ. The CDR3 DNA reads TGCGCCAGCAGCCTCAGTCTAACCAACACCGGGGAGCTGTTTTTT. Its protein is CASSLSLTNTGELFF.

The sample holds a few counts of this clonotype. The V and J genes are TRBV19 and TRBJ1-1; D call uncertain. V was cut by 3 bases and J by 4 bases, with 6 bases left in between. This CDR3 has 12 residues. Germline assignment: CDR1 LNHDA and CDR2 SQIVND (reference sequence). CDR3 bases: TGTGCCAGTAGTATGGCGGGCACTGAAGCTTTCTTT. Translating it yields CASSMAGTEAFF.

This clonotype was counted between two and nine times. This sequence joins TRBV4-1 and TRBJ1-1, with D possibly TRBD1 on 5 matching bases. Trimming took off 1 base at V and 4 bases at J, with 7 bases between the two ends. CDR3 length equals 13 residues. Germline CDR1 and CDR2: MGHRA and YSYEKL. As DNA, the CDR3 is TGCGCCAGCAGCCAAGTGGGGCTCACTGAAGCTTTCTTT. Translation gives CASSQVGLTEAFF.

This clonotype was found a few times. The CDR3 loop reads CAITRAAGNTIYF. CDR3 sequence (DNA): TGTGCCATCACTAGGGCGGCTGGAAACACCATATATTTT. This chain joins TRBV10-3 and TRBJ1-3; D is ambiguous. Trimming took off 7 bases at V and 2 bases at J, with 9 bases between the two ends. From germline, CDR1 is ENHRY and CDR2 SYGVKD. This CDR3 has 13 residues.

Comments on this clonotype: A much larger clone is a single base away; this may be a read error. The chain links TRBV12-3 or TRBV12-4 to TRBJ2-4; possible D gene TRBD1, 5 bases. The J call may not be correct, given that the DNA end is closer to TRBJ1-2. This CDR3 is built from 13 residues. CDR3 coding DNA: TGTGCCAGCAGTTTAGCGGGGGTGACTGGCTACACCTTC. Protein product: CASSLAGVTGYTF.

This clonotype came up many times. The chain recombines TRBV28 with TRBJ2-7, with 7 bases fitting TRBD2. Germline V gives CDR1 MDHEN, CDR2 SYDVKM. CDR3 length equals 14 residues. The ends lost 10 bases at V and 3 bases at J; junction bases unmatched: 12. The CDR3 spells CATAPGGGVYEQYF. CDR3 coding DNA: TGTGCCACCGCACCGGGGGGAGGGGTCTACGAGCAGTACTTC.

This clonotype was found many times. J is TRBJ2-2 and V is TRBV27; D gene unclear. The ends were cut back, 2 bases at V and 0 bases at J, with 1 base in the middle. Germline V CDR1 and CDR2: MNHEY, SMNVEV (reference sequence). This CDR3 comprises 13 residues. The CDR3 sequence: CASSLANTGELFF. In DNA form, the CDR3 reads TGTGCCAGCAGTTTAGCGAACACCGGGGAGCTGTTTTTT.

This CDR3 is CASQGTGSYNEQFF. In DNA form, the CDR3 reads TGTGCCAGCCAGGGGACAGGCTCCTACAATGAGCAGTTCTTC. V gene TRBV28 combines with J gene TRBJ2-1, with TRBD1 identical over 8 bases. The CDR3 is made up of 14 amino acids. CDR1 and CDR2 from the germline V gene are MDHEN and SYDVKM. Trimming took 8 bases from V and 0 from J; bases not matched to a gene: 3.

The V call is TRBV3-1, the J call TRBJ1-5; D is ambiguous. Deletions cut 0 bases from V and 6 bases from J, with 12 bases between. CDR1 is LGHDT, CDR2 YNNKEL, per germline (reference sequence). The CDR3 covers 15 residues. CDR3 loop: CASSQDRRDLQPQHF. Here the CDR3 DNA reads TGTGCCAGCAGCCAAGATAGGAGGGATCTTCAGCCCCAGCATTTT.

This clonotype came up many times. The V gene is TRBV20-1, the J gene TRBJ1-2, with TRBD1 as a possible D gene (5 bases). The germline V and J ends were trimmed by 3 bases and 7 bases, with 18 bases remaining between them. Germline CDR1 DFQATT, CDR2 SNEGSKA (reference sequence). The CDR3 sequence is 14 residues long. The CDR3 DNA reads as TGCAGTGCTAGCCCAGGGAATGAACTGGGTGGCTACACCTTC. This codes for CSASPGNELGGYTF.

This clonotype was recorded a few times. This sequence joins TRBV6-1 and TRBJ1-1, with TRBD1 identical over 10 bases. Losses at the gene ends were 8 bases for V and 6 bases for J; bases not matched to a gene: 9. Looked up from germline, CDR1 is MNHNS and CDR2 is SASEGT. This CDR3 comprises 14 residues. CDR3 DNA sequence: TGTGCCAGCGGCCGACAGGGGGCAAGGCCTGAAGCTTTCTTT. Translating it yields CASGRQGARPEAFF.